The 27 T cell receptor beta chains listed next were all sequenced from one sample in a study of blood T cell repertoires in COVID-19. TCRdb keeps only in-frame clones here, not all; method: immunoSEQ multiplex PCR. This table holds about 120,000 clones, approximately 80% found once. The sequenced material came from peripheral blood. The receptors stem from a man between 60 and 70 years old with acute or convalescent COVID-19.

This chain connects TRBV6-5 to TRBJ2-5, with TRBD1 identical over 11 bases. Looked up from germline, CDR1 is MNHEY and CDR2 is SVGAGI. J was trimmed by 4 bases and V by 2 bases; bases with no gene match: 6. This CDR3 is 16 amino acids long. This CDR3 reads CASSYGRTGGRETQYF. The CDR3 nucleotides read TGTGCCAGCAGTTACGGGCGGACAGGGGGCCGAGAGACCCAGTACTTC.

The CDR3 DNA is TGTGCCAGCAGCCAATCAGGGTTCGGAAACACCATATATTTT. Its protein is CASSQSGFGNTIYF. This sequence joins TRBV14 and TRBJ1-3; possibly TRBD1 for D (5 bases). This CDR3 contains 14 residues. Germline V gene sequence: CDR1 SGHDN, CDR2 FVKESK. Trimming left V 2 bases short and J 4 bases short, with 9 bases between.

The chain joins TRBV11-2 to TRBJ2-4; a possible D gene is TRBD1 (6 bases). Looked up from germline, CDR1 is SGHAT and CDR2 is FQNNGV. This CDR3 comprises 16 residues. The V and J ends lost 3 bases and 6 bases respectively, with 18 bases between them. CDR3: CASSFPGHRRVNIQYF. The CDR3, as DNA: TGTGCCAGCAGCTTTCCGGGACATAGAAGGGTAAACATTCAGTACTTC.

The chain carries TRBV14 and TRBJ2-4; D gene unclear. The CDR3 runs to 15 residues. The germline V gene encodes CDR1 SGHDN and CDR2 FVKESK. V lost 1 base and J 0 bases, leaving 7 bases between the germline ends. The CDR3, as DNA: TGTGCCAGCAGCCAAGGGCTAGGAGCCAAAAACATTCAGTACTTC. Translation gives CASSQGLGAKNIQYF.

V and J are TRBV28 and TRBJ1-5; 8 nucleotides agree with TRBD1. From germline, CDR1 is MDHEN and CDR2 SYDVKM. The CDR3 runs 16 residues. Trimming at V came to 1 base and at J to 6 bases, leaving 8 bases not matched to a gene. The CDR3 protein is CASSLSETGVRQPQHF. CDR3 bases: TGTGCCAGCAGTTTATCGGAGACAGGGGTTCGTCAGCCCCAGCATTTT.

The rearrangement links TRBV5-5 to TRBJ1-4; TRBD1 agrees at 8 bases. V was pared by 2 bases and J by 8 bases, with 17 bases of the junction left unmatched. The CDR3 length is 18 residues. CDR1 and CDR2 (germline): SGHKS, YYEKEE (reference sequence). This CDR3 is CASSFLVPGQVRGEKLFF. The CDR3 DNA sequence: TGTGCCAGCAGCTTCTTAGTCCCGGGACAGGTTCGAGGCGAAAAACTGTTTTTT.

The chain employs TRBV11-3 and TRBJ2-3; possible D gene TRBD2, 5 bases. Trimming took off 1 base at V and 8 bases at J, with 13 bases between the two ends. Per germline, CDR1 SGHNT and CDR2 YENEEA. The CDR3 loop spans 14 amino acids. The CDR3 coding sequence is TGTGCCAGCAGCTTAGGAGGGTACGGCGGTACGCAGTATTTT. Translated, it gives CASSLGGYGGTQYF.

DNA of the CDR3: TGTGCCAGCAGCCGAAGACAGAATGAGGAGCAGTTCTTC. It yields the protein CASSRRQNEEQFF. This chain connects TRBV12-3 or TRBV12-4 to TRBJ2-1; possibly TRBD1 for D (5 bases). The CDR3 is made up of 13 amino acids. V lost 6 bases and J 10 bases, leaving 16 bases between the germline ends.

The DNA for the CDR3 is TGTGCCAGAGAAAAGAACAGGGACATCTATGGCTACACCTTC. Residues: CAREKNRDIYGYTF. The J gene is TRBJ1-2, the V gene TRBV2, with D possibly TRBD1 on 6 matching bases. CDR1 SNHLY and CDR2 FYNNEI come from the germline V gene. The CDR3 covers 14 residues. Trimming stripped 9 bases from V and 4 bases from J, with 18 bases between.

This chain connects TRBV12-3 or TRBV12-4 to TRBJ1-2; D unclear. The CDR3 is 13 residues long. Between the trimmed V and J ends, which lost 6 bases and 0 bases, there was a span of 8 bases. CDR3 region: CASSPTSNYGYTF. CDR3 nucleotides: TGTGCCAGCAGCCCTACTTCTAACTATGGCTACACCTTC.

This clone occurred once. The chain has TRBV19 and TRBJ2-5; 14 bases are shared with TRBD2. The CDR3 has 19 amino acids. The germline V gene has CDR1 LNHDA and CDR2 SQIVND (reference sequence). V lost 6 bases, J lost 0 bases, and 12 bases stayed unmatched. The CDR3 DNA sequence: TGTGCCAGTAGGATAAGGACTAGCGGGAGGAAACTATACCAAGAGACCCAGTACTTC. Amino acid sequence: CASRIRTSGRKLYQETQYF.

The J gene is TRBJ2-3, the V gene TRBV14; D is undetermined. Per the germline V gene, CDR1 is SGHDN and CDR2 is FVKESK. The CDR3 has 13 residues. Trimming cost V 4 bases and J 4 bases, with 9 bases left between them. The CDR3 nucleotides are TGTGCCAGCAGCCTGAACGAGGCAGATACGCAGTATTTT. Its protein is CASSLNEADTQYF.

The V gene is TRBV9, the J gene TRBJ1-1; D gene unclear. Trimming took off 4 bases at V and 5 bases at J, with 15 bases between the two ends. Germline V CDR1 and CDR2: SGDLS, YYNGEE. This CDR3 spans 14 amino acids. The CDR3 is CASSLPPPGTEAFF. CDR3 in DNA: TGTGCCAGCAGCCTCCCTCCCCCGGGGACTGAAGCTTTCTTT.

In DNA, the CDR3 is TGTGCCAGCAGTGCCCCGGGGGGCCAAGAGACCCAGTACTTC. It specifies CASSAPGGQETQYF. The chain employs TRBV28 and TRBJ2-5, with 7 bases lining up with TRBD2. J gave up 1 base and V 5 bases, and 4 bases lay outside the gene matches. CDR1 and CDR2 (germline): MDHEN, SYDVKM. The CDR3 totals 14 residues.

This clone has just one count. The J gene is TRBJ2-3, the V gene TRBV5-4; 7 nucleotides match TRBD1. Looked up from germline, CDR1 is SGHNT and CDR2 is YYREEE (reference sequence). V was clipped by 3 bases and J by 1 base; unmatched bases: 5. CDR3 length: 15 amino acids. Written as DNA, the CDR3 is TGTGCCAGCAGCTCAACCGGGACAGGCACAGATACGCAGTATTTT. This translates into CASSSTGTGTDTQYF.

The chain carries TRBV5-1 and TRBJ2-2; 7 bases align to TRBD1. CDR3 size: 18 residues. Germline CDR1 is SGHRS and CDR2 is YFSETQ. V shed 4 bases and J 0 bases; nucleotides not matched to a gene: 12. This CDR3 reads CASSGSGTALANTGELFF. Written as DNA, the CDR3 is TGCGCCAGCAGCGGGTCCGGGACAGCCCTGGCGAACACCGGGGAGCTGTTTTTT.

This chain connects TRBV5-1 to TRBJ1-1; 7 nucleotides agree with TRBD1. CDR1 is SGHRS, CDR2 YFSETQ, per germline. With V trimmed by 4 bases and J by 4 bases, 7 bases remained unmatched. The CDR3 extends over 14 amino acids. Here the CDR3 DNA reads TGCGCCAGCAGCCAACAGGGGTCGGGCACTGAAGCTTTCTTT. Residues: CASSQQGSGTEAFF. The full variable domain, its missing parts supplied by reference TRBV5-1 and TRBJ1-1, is KAGVTQTPRYLIKTRGQQVTLSCSPISGHRSVSWYQQTPGQGLQFLFEYFSETQRNKGNFPGRFSGRQFSNSRSEMNVSTLELGDSALYLCASSQQGSGTEAFFGQGTRLTVV.

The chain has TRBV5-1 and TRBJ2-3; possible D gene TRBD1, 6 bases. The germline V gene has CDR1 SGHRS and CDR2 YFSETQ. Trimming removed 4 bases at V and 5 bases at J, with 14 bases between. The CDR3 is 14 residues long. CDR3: CASSGAGAQDTQYF. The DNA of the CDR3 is TGCGCCAGCAGCGGAGCAGGGGCTCAAGATACGCAGTATTTT.

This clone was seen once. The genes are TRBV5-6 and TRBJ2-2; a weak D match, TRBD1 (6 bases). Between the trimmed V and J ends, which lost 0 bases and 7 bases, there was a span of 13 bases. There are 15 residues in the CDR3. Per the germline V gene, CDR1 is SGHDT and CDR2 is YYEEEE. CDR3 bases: TGTGCCAGCAGCTTGGACAATCGGGGACACGGGGAGCTGTTTTTT. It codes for CASSLDNRGHGELFF.

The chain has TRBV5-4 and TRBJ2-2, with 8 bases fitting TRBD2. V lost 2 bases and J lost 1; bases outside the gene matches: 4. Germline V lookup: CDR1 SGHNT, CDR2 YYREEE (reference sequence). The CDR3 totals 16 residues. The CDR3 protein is CASSFSAGGNTGELFF. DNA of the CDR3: TGTGCCAGCAGCTTTTCGGCGGGAGGGAACACCGGGGAGCTGTTTTTT.

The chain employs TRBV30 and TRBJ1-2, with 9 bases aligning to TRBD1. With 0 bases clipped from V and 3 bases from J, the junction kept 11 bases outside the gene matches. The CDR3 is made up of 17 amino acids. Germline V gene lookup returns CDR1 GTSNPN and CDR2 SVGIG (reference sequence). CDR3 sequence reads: CAWSVKQGALRDYGYTF. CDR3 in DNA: TGTGCCTGGAGTGTAAAACAGGGGGCGCTTCGGGACTATGGCTACACCTTC.

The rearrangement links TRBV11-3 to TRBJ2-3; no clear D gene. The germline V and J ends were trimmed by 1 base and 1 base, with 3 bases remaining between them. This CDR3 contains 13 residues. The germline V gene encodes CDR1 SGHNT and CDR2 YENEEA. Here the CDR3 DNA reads TGTGCCAGCAGCTTAGGGCGCACAGATACGCAGTATTTT. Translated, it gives CASSLGRTDTQYF.

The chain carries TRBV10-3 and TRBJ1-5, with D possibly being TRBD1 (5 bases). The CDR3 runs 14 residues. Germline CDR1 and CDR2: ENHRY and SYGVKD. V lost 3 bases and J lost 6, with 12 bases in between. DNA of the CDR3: TGTGCCATCAGTGAAGACAGAATGTTTCAGCCCCAGCATTTT. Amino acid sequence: CAISEDRMFQPQHF.

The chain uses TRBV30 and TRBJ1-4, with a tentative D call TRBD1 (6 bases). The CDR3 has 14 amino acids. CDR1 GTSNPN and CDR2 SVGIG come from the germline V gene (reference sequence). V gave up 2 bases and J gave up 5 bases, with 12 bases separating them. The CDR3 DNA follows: TGTGCCTGGAGTTTAACAGGGATCAATGAAAAACTGTTTTTT. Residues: CAWSLTGINEKLFF.

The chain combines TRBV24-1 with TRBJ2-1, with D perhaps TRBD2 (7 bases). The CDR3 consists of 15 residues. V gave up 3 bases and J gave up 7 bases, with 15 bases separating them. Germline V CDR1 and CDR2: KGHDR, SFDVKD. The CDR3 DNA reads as TGTGCCACCAGTGATCCGGGGGGCGCGGGGAATGAGCAGTTCTTC. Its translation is CATSDPGGAGNEQFF.

CDR3 in DNA: TGTGCCAGCAGCGTAGCTCAGGGAAGTTCACCCCTCCACTTT. Encoded protein: CASSVAQGSSPLHF. The V and J genes are TRBV9 and TRBJ1-6, with D perhaps TRBD1 (5 bases). Germline CDR1 is SGDLS and CDR2 is YYNGEE. V was cut by 0 bases and J by 9 bases, with 10 bases left in between. The CDR3 length is 14 residues.

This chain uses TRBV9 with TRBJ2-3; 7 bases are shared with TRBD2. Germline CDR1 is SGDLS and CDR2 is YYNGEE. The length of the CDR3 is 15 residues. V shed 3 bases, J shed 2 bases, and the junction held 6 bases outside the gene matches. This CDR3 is CASSATSSSTDTQYF. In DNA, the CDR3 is TGTGCCAGCAGCGCGACTAGCAGCTCCACAGATACGCAGTATTTT.